The 22 T cell receptor beta chains below were found in one sample sequenced in a study of ipilimumab plus nivolumab after autologous stem cell transplantation. Profiling relied on immunoSEQ multiplex PCR, and the TCRdb table lists in-frame clones only, not all of them. Here the sample spans some 87,000 clones, 83% being singletons. Sample: PBMCs, taken in a trial of ipilimumab plus nivolumab as post-transplant consolidation. The receptors were gathered from a male donor with diffuse large B-cell lymphoma.

The chain is built from TRBV11-3 and TRBJ2-7; D is unresolved. There are 13 residues in the CDR3. Per germline, CDR1 SGHNT and CDR2 YENEEA. The ends were cut back, 7 bases at V and 2 bases at J, with 12 bases in the middle. CDR3 DNA sequence: TGTGCCAGCATCCAACCTTCGGCCTACGAGCAGTACTTC. As protein: CASIQPSAYEQYF.

The chain uses TRBV6-5 and TRBJ1-2; tentatively, D is TRBD1 (6 bases). The CDR3 length is 13 residues. Looked up from germline, CDR1 is MNHEY and CDR2 is SVGAGI. The V and J ends lost 6 bases and 4 bases respectively, with 12 bases between them. The CDR3 bases are TGTGCCAGCAGCTTCGGACAGAGCTATGGCTACACCTTC. It encodes CASSFGQSYGYTF.

The chain combines TRBV11-1 with TRBJ2-7; a weak D match, TRBD2 (5 bases). Germline V CDR1 and CDR2: SGHAT, FQDESV (reference sequence). V lost 5 bases, J lost 0 bases, and 17 bases lay in between. This CDR3 spans 16 amino acids. The CDR3 coding sequence is TGTGCCAGCAGCCTGAGGGCGCGGGCGAGCTCCTACGAGCAGTACTTC. Amino acid sequence: CASSLRARASSYEQYF.

V is TRBV6-6 and J is TRBJ2-1, with TRBD2 identical over 8 bases. Looked up from germline, CDR1 is MNHNY and CDR2 is SVGAGI (reference sequence). The CDR3 is made up of 15 amino acids. The junction had 6 bases not matched to a gene; V was cut back by 6 bases and J by 2 bases. The CDR3 DNA reads as TGTGCCAGCAGGATAGCGGGGCCCGCCTACAATGAGCAGTTCTTC. Encoded protein: CASRIAGPAYNEQFF.

This clone was observed a handful of times. This chain joins TRBV19 and TRBJ1-2; no firm D call. The germline CDR1 and CDR2 sequences are LNHDA and SQIVND (reference sequence). Between the trimmed V and J ends, which lost 3 bases and 0 bases, there was a span of 11 bases. This CDR3 spans 15 amino acids. This CDR3 is CASSILGRANYGYTF. In DNA, the CDR3 is TGTGCCAGTAGTATCTTGGGGAGAGCTAACTATGGCTACACCTTC.

The chain links TRBV9 to TRBJ2-2; a weak D match, TRBD2 (6 bases). Trimming shortened V by 0 bases and J by 5 bases, and 14 bases separated the two germline ends. The CDR3 covers 16 residues. CDR1 is SGDLS, CDR2 YYNGEE, per germline. The CDR3 spells CASSVGGTFRTGELFF. In DNA form, the CDR3 reads TGTGCCAGCAGCGTAGGAGGGACTTTTAGGACCGGGGAGCTGTTTTTT.

J is TRBJ1-2 and V is TRBV2, with 8 bases identical to TRBD1. Germline loops: CDR1 SNHLY, CDR2 FYNNEI. The CDR3 covers 14 residues. The ends lost 7 bases at V and 6 bases at J; junction bases unmatched: 10. This CDR3 is CASILQGGLDGYTF. DNA for the CDR3: TGTGCCAGCATATTACAGGGGGGGCTGGATGGCTACACCTTC. Full variable domain (missing parts from reference TRBV2 and TRBJ1-2): EPEVTQTPSHQVTQMGQEVILRCVPISNHLYFYWYRQILGQKVEFLVSFYNNEISEKSEIFDDQFSVERPDGSNFTLKIRSTKLEDSAMYFCASILQGGLDGYTFGSGTRLTVV.

This clone came up once. The V and J genes are TRBV6-5 and TRBJ1-3; no firm D call. Germline V gene sequence: CDR1 MNHEY, CDR2 SVGAGI. The CDR3 has 15 amino acids. Trimming took off 4 bases at V and 0 bases at J, with 10 bases between the two ends. The chain's CDR3 is CASSFSLHSGNTIYF. The CDR3 DNA reads TGTGCCAGCAGTTTCTCACTTCACTCTGGAAACACCATATATTTT.

This clone has more than one count but fewer than ten. V gene TRBV7-9 combines with J gene TRBJ1-1; D perhaps matches TRBD1 (5 bases). The CDR3 has 16 residues. CDR1 is SEHNR and CDR2 is FQNEAQ in the germline V gene (reference sequence). The V end was cut by 3 bases, the J end by 5 bases, with 19 bases between. The CDR3 reads CASSFVPGLALTEAFF. The CDR3 DNA is TGTGCCAGCAGCTTCGTCCCGGGACTCGCGCTTACTGAAGCTTTCTTT.

V gene TRBV4-3 combines with J gene TRBJ1-1; D is ambiguous. The V and J ends lost 0 bases and 1 base respectively, with 6 bases between them. The CDR3 has 14 residues. Germline CDR1 is LGHNA and CDR2 is YSLEER. CDR3 in amino acids: CASSQDIRNTEAFF. As DNA, the CDR3 is TGCGCCAGCAGCCAAGATATACGGAACACTGAAGCTTTCTTT.

This chain joins TRBV11-1 and TRBJ1-5; TRBD1 matches 9 bases. The CDR3 covers 13 residues. V shed 5 bases and J 7 bases; nucleotides not matched to a gene: 3. The germline V gene encodes CDR1 SGHAT and CDR2 FQDESV (reference sequence). This chain's CDR3 is CASSADRGQPQHF. CDR3 in DNA: TGTGCCAGCAGCGCGGACAGGGGACAGCCCCAGCATTTT.

The rearrangement joins TRBV5-1 to TRBJ2-1, with 8 positions matching TRBD2. V shed 4 bases and J 12 bases; nucleotides not matched to a gene: 12. The CDR3 loop spans 14 amino acids. The germline gives CDR1 SGHRS, CDR2 YFSETQ. The CDR3 sequence is CASSPGASGLGQFF. The CDR3 DNA reads as TGCGCCAGCAGCCCCGGGGCTAGCGGGCTTGGGCAGTTCTTC.

This clone was seen a few times. The chain is built from TRBV29-1 and TRBJ1-2, with 8 bases lining up with TRBD1. The CDR3 covers 12 residues. Germline V gene sequence: CDR1 SQVTM, CDR2 ANQGSEA. Unmatched junction bases numbered 5, after V lost 5 bases and J lost 6 bases. In nucleotides, the CDR3 is TGCAGCGTTTTCTCACAGGGGGATGGCTACACCTTC. It codes for CSVFSQGDGYTF.

With respect to this clone: At one boundary the junction diverges from the germline segment, which might be a read error. V and J are TRBV7-7 and TRBJ2-2; D call uncertain. Per the germline V gene, CDR1 is SSHAT and CDR2 is FNYEAQ (reference sequence). The CDR3 spans 14 residues. CDR3 DNA sequence: TGTGCTAGCAGCGCACCCGGCGCCACCGGGGAGCTGTTTTTT. This gives the protein CASSAPGATGELFF.

The J gene is TRBJ2-1, the V gene TRBV29-1; D may be TRBD1 (6 bases). Trimming cost V 0 bases and J 8 bases, with 11 bases left between them. CDR1 is SQVTM and CDR2 is ANQGSEA in the germline V gene. The length of the CDR3 is 13 residues. The CDR3 protein is CSVEETGSHEQFF. As DNA, the CDR3 is TGCAGCGTTGAAGAAACAGGGTCCCATGAGCAGTTCTTC.

The chain couples TRBV29-1 to TRBJ1-1; 7 bases map to TRBD1. Germline lookup yields CDR1 SQVTM and CDR2 ANQGSEA. The CDR3 consists of 14 residues. J was trimmed by 0 bases and V by 6 bases; bases with no gene match: 7. The CDR3 DNA is TGCAGCGTAATGACCGGGACAGTGAACACTGAAGCTTTCTTT. This sequence encodes CSVMTGTVNTEAFF.

The chain joins TRBV7-9 to TRBJ2-3; D remains unclear. Looked up from germline, CDR1 is SEHNR and CDR2 is FQNEAQ (reference sequence). This CDR3 contains 13 residues. The V gene lost 6 bases and the J gene lost 1 base, with 8 bases spanning the gap. The CDR3 DNA is TGTGCCAGCAGTCGCCCCGGCACAGATACGCAGTATTTT. It encodes CASSRPGTDTQYF.

The genes are TRBV7-2 and TRBJ2-7; no clear D gene. Germline V gene lookup returns CDR1 SGHTA and CDR2 FQGNSA. This CDR3 comprises 14 residues. Trimming cost V 0 bases and J 2 bases, with 8 bases left between them. CDR3 residues: CASSLARTTYEQYF. For the CDR3, the DNA is TGTGCCAGCAGCTTAGCCAGAACTACCTACGAGCAGTACTTC.

This clone has just a few counts. The CDR3 is CASSSTAAGTTEAFF. CDR3 DNA: TGCGCCAGCAGCTCAACCGCCGCTGGGACTACTGAAGCTTTCTTT. The chain uses TRBV5-1 and TRBJ1-1, with D maybe TRBD1 (5 bases). The germline V gene encodes CDR1 SGHRS and CDR2 YFSETQ. Trimming removed 3 bases at V and 5 bases at J, with 17 bases between. The CDR3 loop spans 15 amino acids.

CDR3 sequence: CASSQLIGGPYEQYF. The DNA of the CDR3 is TGCGCCAGCAGCCAGCTTATAGGGGGCCCCTACGAGCAGTACTTC. The chain joins TRBV4-1 to TRBJ2-5; TRBD1 agrees at 7 bases. The DNA matches TRBJ2-7 better at its end, which makes the J call doubtful. The germline V gene has CDR1 MGHRA and CDR2 YSYEKL. CDR3 length: 15 residues.

The chain carries TRBV5-8 and TRBJ2-4; 8 nucleotides line up with TRBD1. The CDR3 has 18 amino acids. Trimming at V came to 0 bases and at J to 0 bases, leaving 8 bases not matched to a gene. CDR1 SGHTS and CDR2 YDEGEE come from the germline V gene. The CDR3 spells CASSLAAGGFSAKNIQYF. The DNA of the CDR3 is TGTGCCAGCAGCTTGGCGGCAGGGGGCTTTTCAGCCAAAAACATTCAGTACTTC.

This clone came up once. This rearrangement joins TRBV9 to TRBJ1-2, with 10 bases that match TRBD1. V lost 4 bases to trimming and J lost 3 bases; unmatched junction nucleotides: 6. The germline CDR1 and CDR2 sequences are SGDLS and YYNGEE. The CDR3 totals 15 residues. The CDR3 sequence is CASSSRTGGYYGYTF. CDR3 sequence (DNA): TGTGCCAGCAGCAGCCGGACAGGGGGGTACTATGGCTACACCTTC.